The clone carrying this TCR beta chain was recorded at least ten times. The V gene lost 0 bases and the J gene lost 2 bases, with 17 bases spanning the gap. CDR3 length: 18 amino acids. Germline V gives CDR1 ENHRY, CDR2 SYGVKD. The data stem from a study of Graves' ophthalmopathy and Graves' hyperthyroidism. For the study at large: At initial diagnosis, peripheral blood was obtained, and this preceded any treatment.

Amplification of TCR beta CDR3 regions used RNA transcripts. The first-round RT-PCR employed HTBI primers together with the Qiagen OneStep RT-PCR kit. A multiplex PCR was then performed as the second round. One entry per CDR3 protein results from TCRdb running MiXCR on the multiplex PCR reads. Of 620,000 or so distinct CDR3 sequences in the sample, 20% to 25% are singletons; the top ten hold around 6.5%. J is TRBJ1-5 and V is TRBV10-3; no reliable D call. The sequencing input was peripheral blood. The clonotype was recovered from a woman under 30 with stable Graves' hyperthyroidism. Some clones in this sample may be carry-over from other donors' samples. In DNA form, the CDR3 reads TGTGCCATCAGTGAGTCGGGTGGGATGAGGTTCCGCAATCAGCCCCAGCATTTT. Translating it yields CAISESGGMRFRNQPQHF.